The sequence of this TCR beta chain was determined in a study of T cells in Graves' hyperthyroidism and ophthalmopathy. Overall study context: Once the initial diagnosis was made, peripheral blood was obtained before any treatment.

Amplification yielded TCR beta CDR3 regions, with RNA transcripts as the source. First-round RT-PCR with HTBI primers amplified the TCR CDR3 region. TCRdb independently ran MiXCR on the multiplex PCR reads; one entry per CDR3 protein. The sample consists of approximately 630,000 distinct CDR3 sequences, roughly 15% of them appearing once. A few counts support this clonotype. This CDR3 has 15 residues. V was trimmed by 5 bases and J by 8 bases, leaving 18 bases between them. Germline CDR1 MGHRA, CDR2 YSYEKL. Input material: blood. The chain is built from TRBV4-1 and TRBJ1-4; D is unresolved. The receptor's source is a woman aged 25 to 39 with Graves' hyperthyroidism. The CDR3 region is CASSFRGLLREKLFF. CDR3 coding DNA: TGCGCCAGCAGCTTCCGGGGTCTATTGAGGGAAAAACTGTTTTTT.